This TCR beta chain comes out of a study of blood T cells in healthy people across ages. General study points: Changes in expanded clonotypes were possibly confounded, as the CMV status of donors was unknown.

Alongside a J-beta primer mix, a sample-barcoded 5' primer served in a second PCR lasting about 7 to 11 cycles. From the 5' RACE reads, TCRdb called clonotypes with MiXCR, one entry per CDR3 protein. Of 980,000 or so distinct CDR3 sequences listed, 40% to 60% are singletons. The CDR3 loop spans 13 amino acids. Trimming stripped 0 bases from V and 7 bases from J, with 9 bases between. The germline V gene has CDR1 MGHRA and CDR2 YSYEKL. To note about this clonotype: The antigen remains undetermined.

The chain uses TRBV4-1 and TRBJ1-2; D gene unclear. Sequenced input: blood. This TCR was recovered from a man aged 25-45 years in good health. The CDR3 coding sequence is TGCGCCAGCAGCCAAGATTGGCAAATTGGCTACACCTTC. Its protein product is CASSQDWQIGYTF.